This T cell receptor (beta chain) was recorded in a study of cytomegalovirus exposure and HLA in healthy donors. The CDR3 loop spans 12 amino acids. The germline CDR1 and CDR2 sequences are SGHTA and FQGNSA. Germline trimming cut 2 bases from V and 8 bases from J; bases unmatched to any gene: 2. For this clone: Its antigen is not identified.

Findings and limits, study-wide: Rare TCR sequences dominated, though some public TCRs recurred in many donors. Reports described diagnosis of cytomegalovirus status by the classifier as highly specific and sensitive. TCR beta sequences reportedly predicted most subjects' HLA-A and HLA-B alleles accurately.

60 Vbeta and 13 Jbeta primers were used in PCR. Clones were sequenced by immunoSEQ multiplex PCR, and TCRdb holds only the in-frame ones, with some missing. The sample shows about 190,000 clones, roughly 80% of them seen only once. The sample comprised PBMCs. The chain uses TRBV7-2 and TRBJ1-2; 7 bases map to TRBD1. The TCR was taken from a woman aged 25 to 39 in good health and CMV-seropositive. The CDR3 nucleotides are TGTGCCAGCAGCTTAACAGGGGCAGGCTACACCTTC. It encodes CASSLTGAGYTF.